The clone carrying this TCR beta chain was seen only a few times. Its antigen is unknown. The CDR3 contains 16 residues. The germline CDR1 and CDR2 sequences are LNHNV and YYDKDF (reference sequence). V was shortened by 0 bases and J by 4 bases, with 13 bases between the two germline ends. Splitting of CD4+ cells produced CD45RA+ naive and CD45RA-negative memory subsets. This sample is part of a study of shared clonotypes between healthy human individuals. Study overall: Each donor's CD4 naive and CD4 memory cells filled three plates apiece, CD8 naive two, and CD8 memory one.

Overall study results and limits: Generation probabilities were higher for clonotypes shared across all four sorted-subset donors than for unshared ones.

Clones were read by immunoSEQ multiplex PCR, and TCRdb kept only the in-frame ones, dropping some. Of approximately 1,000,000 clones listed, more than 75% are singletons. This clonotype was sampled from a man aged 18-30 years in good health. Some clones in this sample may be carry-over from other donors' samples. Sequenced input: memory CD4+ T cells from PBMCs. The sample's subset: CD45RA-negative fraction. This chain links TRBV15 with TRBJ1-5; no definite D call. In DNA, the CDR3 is TGTGCCACCAGCAGAGATCAGGTAGGATCTAATCAGCCCCAGCATTTT. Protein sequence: CATSRDQVGSNQPQHF.